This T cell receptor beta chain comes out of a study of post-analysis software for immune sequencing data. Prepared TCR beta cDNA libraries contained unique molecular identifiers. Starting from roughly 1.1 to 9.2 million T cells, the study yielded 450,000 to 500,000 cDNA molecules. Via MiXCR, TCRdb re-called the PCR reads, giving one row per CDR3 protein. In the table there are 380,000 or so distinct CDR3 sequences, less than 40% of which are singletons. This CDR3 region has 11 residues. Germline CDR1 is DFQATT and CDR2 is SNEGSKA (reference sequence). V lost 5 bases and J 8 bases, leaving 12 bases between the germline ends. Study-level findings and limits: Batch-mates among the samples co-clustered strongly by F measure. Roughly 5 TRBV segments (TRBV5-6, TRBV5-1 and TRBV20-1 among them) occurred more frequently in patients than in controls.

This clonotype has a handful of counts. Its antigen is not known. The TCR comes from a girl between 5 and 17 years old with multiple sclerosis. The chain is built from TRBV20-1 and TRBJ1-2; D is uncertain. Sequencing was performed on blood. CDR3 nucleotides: TGCAGTGCTTGGACCACCCGGGGCTACACCTTC. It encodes CSAWTTRGYTF.